Below are 4 T cell receptor beta chains sequenced from a single sample in a study of blood T cell repertoires in COVID-19. This table comes from immunoSEQ multiplex PCR, and its TCRdb copy is limited to in-frame clones, with some not included. The table lists about 280,000 clones, around 90% of them singletons, with about 5.5% in the top ten. Sequences were obtained from PBMCs or T cells enriched from blood (not recorded which). These receptors came from a woman between 35 and 50 years old who had recovered from COVID-19.

This clone has just one count. J is TRBJ1-6 and V is TRBV5-1; 8 bases map to TRBD1. Germline-derived CDR1 and CDR2 are SGHRS and YFSETQ. The CDR3 length is 16 residues. After removal of 4 bases from V and 8 bases from J, the junction contained 11 bases not matched to a gene. DNA of the CDR3: TGCGCCAGCAGCCGAGACGGACAGGGTGCTTATTCACCCCTCCACTTT. As protein: CASSRDGQGAYSPLHF. Full variable domain (missing parts from reference TRBV5-1 and TRBJ1-6): KAGVTQTPRYLIKTRGQQVTLSCSPISGHRSVSWYQQTPGQGLQFLFEYFSETQRNKGNFPGRFSGRQFSNSRSEMNVSTLELGDSALYLCASSRDGQGAYSPLHFGNGTRLTVT.

The CDR3 nucleotides read TGCGCCAGCAGCCTCTCCCGGGACTCCCACTACGAGCAGTACTTC. It specifies CASSLSRDSHYEQYF. This chain connects TRBV4-3 to TRBJ2-7; a possible D gene is TRBD2 (6 bases). Germline lookup yields CDR1 LGHNA and CDR2 YSLEER. V dropped 4 bases and J dropped 3 bases, with 16 bases sitting between them. This CDR3 spans 15 amino acids.

The chain links TRBV7-2 to TRBJ2-7; D not resolved. Germline V lookup: CDR1 SGHTA, CDR2 FQGNSA. This CDR3 spans 14 amino acids. Trimming pared 5 bases from V and 1 base from J, leaving 12 bases between. The CDR3 spells CASSPQIISYEQYF. CDR3 bases: TGTGCCAGCAGCCCCCAGATAATATCCTACGAGCAGTACTTC. The full variable domain, rest sourced from reference TRBV7-2 and TRBJ2-7, is GAGVSQSPSNKVTEKGKDVELRCDPISGHTALYWYRQSLGQGLEFLIYFQGNSAPDKSGLPSDRFSAERTGGSVSTLTIQRTQQEDSAVYLCASSPQIISYEQYFGPGTRLTVT.

The V and J genes are TRBV5-6 and TRBJ2-3; a possible D gene is TRBD2 (6 bases). CDR3 length: 17 residues. Germline-derived CDR1 and CDR2 are SGHDT and YYEEEE. V lost 7 bases and J lost 5, with 26 bases in between. The CDR3 sequence: CASLRVGDSRRGDTQYF. Written as DNA, the CDR3 is TGTGCCAGCCTACGGGTGGGGGACTCTCGGAGGGGAGATACGCAGTATTTT.